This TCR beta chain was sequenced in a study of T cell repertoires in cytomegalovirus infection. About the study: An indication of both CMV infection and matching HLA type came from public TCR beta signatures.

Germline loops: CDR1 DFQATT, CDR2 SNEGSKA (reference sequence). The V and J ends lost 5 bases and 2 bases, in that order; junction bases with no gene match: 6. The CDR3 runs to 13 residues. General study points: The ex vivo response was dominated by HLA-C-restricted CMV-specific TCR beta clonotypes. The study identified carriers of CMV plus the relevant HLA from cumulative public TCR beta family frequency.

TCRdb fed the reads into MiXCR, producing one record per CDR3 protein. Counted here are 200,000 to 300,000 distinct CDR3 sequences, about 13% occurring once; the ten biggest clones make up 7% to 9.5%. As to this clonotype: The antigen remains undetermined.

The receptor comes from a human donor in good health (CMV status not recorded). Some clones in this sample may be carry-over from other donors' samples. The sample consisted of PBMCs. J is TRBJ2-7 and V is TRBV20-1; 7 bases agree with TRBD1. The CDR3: CSALDRTPYEQYF. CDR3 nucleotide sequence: TGCAGTGCTTTGGACAGGACCCCCTACGAGCAGTACTTC.